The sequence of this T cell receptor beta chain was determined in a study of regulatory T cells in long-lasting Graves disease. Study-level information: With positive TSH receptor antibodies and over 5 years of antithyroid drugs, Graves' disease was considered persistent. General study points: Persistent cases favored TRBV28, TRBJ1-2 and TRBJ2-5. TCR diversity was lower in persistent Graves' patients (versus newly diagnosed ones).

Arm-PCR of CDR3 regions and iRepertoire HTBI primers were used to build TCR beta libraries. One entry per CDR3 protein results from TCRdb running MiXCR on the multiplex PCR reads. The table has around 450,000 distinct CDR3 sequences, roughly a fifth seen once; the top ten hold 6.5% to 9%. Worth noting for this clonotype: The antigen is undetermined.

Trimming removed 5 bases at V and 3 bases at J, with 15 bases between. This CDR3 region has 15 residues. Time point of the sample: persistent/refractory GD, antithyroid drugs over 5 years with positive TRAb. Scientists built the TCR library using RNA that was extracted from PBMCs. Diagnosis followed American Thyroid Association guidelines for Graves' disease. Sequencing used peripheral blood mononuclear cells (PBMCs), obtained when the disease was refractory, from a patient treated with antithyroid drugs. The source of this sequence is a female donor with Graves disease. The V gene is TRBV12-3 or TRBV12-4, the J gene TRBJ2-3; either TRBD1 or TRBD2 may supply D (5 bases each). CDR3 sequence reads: CASSIPPGRTDTQYF. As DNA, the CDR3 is TGTGCCAGCAGTATACCACCGGGACGTACAGATACGCAGTATTTT.